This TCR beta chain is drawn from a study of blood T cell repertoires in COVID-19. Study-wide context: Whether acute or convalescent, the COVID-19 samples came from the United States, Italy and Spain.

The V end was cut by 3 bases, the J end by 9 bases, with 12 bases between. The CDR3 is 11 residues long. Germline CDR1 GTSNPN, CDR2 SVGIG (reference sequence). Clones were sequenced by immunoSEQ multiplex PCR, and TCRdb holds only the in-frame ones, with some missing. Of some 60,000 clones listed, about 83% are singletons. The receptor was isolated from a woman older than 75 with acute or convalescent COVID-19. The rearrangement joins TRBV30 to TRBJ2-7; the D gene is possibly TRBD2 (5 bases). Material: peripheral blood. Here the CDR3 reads CAWRDWEGQYF. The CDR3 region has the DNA TGTGCCTGGAGGGACTGGGAAGGGCAGTACTTC.